A selection of T cell receptor beta chains follows, all from one sample in a study of blood T cell repertoires in COVID-19. Sequencing used immunoSEQ multiplex PCR; TCRdb keeps in-frame clones, though not all of them. Of under 250,000 clones detected, about 90% appear once; the ten largest clones hold roughly 3%. The sequenced sample consisted of peripheral blood. These receptors all stem from a man in his late teens or twenties with active or convalescent COVID-19. Each CDR3 is given with its conserved first and last residue. The D gene is left open where the match is weak. Size is omitted from some rows. Given values are once, few, many or a class for expanded clones.

TGTGCCAGCAGCCAAGATCAGACAGGGGGGATCTATGGCTACACCTTC CASSQDQTGGIYGYTF TRBJ1-2 TRBV3-1/TRBV3-2 TRBD1 -
TGTGCCAGCAGCGTAGCTTTGGCGGGGGGACTCCAAGAGACCCAGTACTTC CASSVALAGGLQETQYF TRBJ2-5 TRBV9 TRBD2 -
TGTGCCAGCGTCTGGAGTTGGACCGGGGAGCTGTTTTTT CASVWSWTGELFF TRBJ2-2 TRBV6-5 - -
TGCGCCAGCAGTGAGTCCGGGGACAGAGCCTACGAGCAGTACTTC CASSESGDRAYEQYF TRBJ2-7 TRBV10-1 TRBD1 once
TGTGCCAGCAGTTTAGGACATACCTCCTACGAGCAGTACTTC CASSLGHTSYEQYF TRBJ2-7 TRBV28 - -
TGTGCCAGCAGCCCGAGAGCGGGGGGTTACAATGAGCAGTTCTTC CASSPRAGGYNEQFF TRBJ2-1 TRBV7-3 TRBD2 -
TGTGCCAGCAGCCCAAGGATTGCCACAGATACGCAGTTACGAATTGCCACAGATACGCAGTATTTT CASSPRIATDTQLRIATDTQYF TRBJ2-3 TRBV28 - -
TGTGCCAGCAGTTTCACAGGGCTGAGCTCCTACGAGCAGTACTTC CASSFTGLSSYEQYF TRBJ2-7 TRBV27 - few
TGTGCCAGCAGCTTGACAGGGGCCCAGCCCCAGCATTTT CASSLTGAQPQHF TRBJ1-5 TRBV6-5 TRBD1 -
TGTGCCAGCAGCTTAGAGCCCCTGACGCAGTATTTT CASSLEPLTQYF TRBJ2-3 TRBV7-8 - -
TGTGCCACCAGGAGGGGGCAGAACACTGAAGCTTTCTTT CATRRGQNTEAFF TRBJ1-1 TRBV24-1 TRBD1 -
TGTGCCAGCTCATCCGGTGTGCGGAGGTCGGCTGAAGCTTTCTTT CASSSGVRRSAEAFF TRBJ1-1 TRBV18 - -
TGTGCCAGCAGTTTAACGGAGACTCCTTCCTACGAGCAGTACTTC CASSLTETPSYEQYF TRBJ2-7 TRBV28 - -
TGTGCCAGCAGCTTAGCCGGGACAGGGGTTTTCAATGAGCAGTTCTTC CASSLAGTGVFNEQFF TRBJ2-1 TRBV7-2 TRBD1 -
TGTGCCAGCAGCTTAGGGGCGGGGGAATCAGATACGCAGTATTTT CASSLGAGESDTQYF TRBJ2-3 TRBV7-9 TRBD2 -
TGTGCCAGCAGCCCCCTCCGGGGGAGGGACACAGATACGCAGTATTTT CASSPLRGRDTDTQYF TRBJ2-3 TRBV11-2 TRBD2 -
TGCGCCAGCCAAGGACAGGTAAATCAGCCCCAGCATTTT CASQGQVNQPQHF TRBJ1-5 TRBV23-1 TRBD1 -
TGTGCCAGCAAAAAGGGCAGGGCCTCCTACGAGCAGTACTTC CASKKGRASYEQYF TRBJ2-7 TRBV13 - -
TGTGCCAGCAGCCGAAGGGCGGGACAGCCGAACACTGAAGCTTTCTTT CASSRRAGQPNTEAFF TRBJ1-1 TRBV5-4 TRBD1 -
TGTGCCAGCAGCCCCGACAGACTAGCGGGAGGCCTCGAGCAGTACTTC CASSPDRLAGGLEQYF TRBJ2-7 TRBV5-6 TRBD2 -
TGCAGCGTTGAAGGAATGGACAGGGCCTACAATGAGCAGTTCTTC CSVEGMDRAYNEQFF TRBJ2-1 TRBV29-1 TRBD1 -
TGTGCCAGCAGTTTTGTTGGCGGAACCTCCTACAATGAGCAGTTCTTC CASSFVGGTSYNEQFF TRBJ2-1 TRBV28 - -
TGTGCCAGCAGCTTGGTGGGACTAGCGGGAAGCAATGAGCAGTTCTTC CASSLVGLAGSNEQFF TRBJ2-1 TRBV5-6 TRBD2 -
TGTGCCAGCAGCGTAGCTACAGGGGCTAGCGGGATACAAGAGACCCAGTACTTC CASSVATGASGIQETQYF TRBJ2-5 TRBV9 TRBD2 -
TGTGCCAGCAGTAACTGGTTGACTAGCGGGGAAGAGACCCAGTACTTC CASSNWLTSGEETQYF TRBJ2-5 TRBV6-5 TRBD2 -
TGTGCCAGCAGCCCTGTGGGGGGACGTGGCTACACCTTC CASSPVGGRGYTF TRBJ1-2 TRBV7-9 - -
TGTGCCAGCAGTTTAACCGGGTTTACTAATGAAAAACTGTTTTTT CASSLTGFTNEKLFF TRBJ1-4 TRBV6-5 - -
TGCGCCAGCAGCTACGGCGGGCCTCCCAATGAGCAGTTCTTC CASSYGGPPNEQFF TRBJ2-1 TRBV5-1 - -